A single sample is the source of the 9 T cell receptor beta chains below, sequenced in a study of cytomegalovirus exposure and HLA in healthy donors (dated by TCRdb to 2016 to 2017). To prepare the library, the immunoSEQ multiplex PCR assay was applied. For the multiplex PCR, a mixture combining 60 forward primers for TCR Vbeta segments and 13 reverse primers for TCR Jbeta segments was used. The table comes from immuneACCESS by way of TCRdb, which keeps in-frame sequences with V and J called. Part of the clones is missing from these tables; in studies checked, under half for an unresolved V gene and the rest for unknown reasons. Counted in this sample were approximately 170,000 clones; around 76% of them appeared once. The ten largest clones add up to about 1.4% of the sample. Sequenced: PBMCs. The receptors come from a man in his forties in good health and CMV-seronegative.

The sample holds a few counts of this clone. V is TRBV30 and J is TRBJ2-7; D gene uncertain. Germline values: CDR1 GTSNPN, CDR2 SVGIG (reference sequence). The germline V and J ends were trimmed by 6 bases and 0 bases, with 12 bases remaining between them. This CDR3 contains 13 residues. The CDR3 here is CACIALTSYEQYF. CDR3 DNA sequence: TGTGCCTGTATAGCCTTAACCTCCTACGAGCAGTACTTC.

The genes are TRBV11-2 and TRBJ2-7, with 7 positions matching TRBD1. Germline CDR1 SGHAT, CDR2 FQNNGV. The CDR3 runs to 16 residues. The J segment lost 4 bases and the V segment lost 5 bases, leaving 14 bases of the junction unmatched. The CDR3 bases are TGTGCCAGCAGCCCCCTATCCCGGGACAGCCTTTACGAGCAGTACTTC. Encoded protein: CASSPLSRDSLYEQYF.

This chain connects TRBV6-5 to TRBJ1-3; D is uncertain. The germline V gene encodes CDR1 MNHEY and CDR2 SVGAGI. The CDR3 loop spans 15 amino acids. The V and J ends lost 0 bases and 11 bases respectively, with 17 bases between them. As DNA, the CDR3 is TGTGCCAGCAGTTACTCGTCCGACAATCTCGGCGCCATATATTTT. This translates into CASSYSSDNLGAIYF.

This chain uses TRBV2 with TRBJ2-5; the D gene is possibly TRBD1 (8 bases). V dropped 6 bases and J dropped 5 bases, with 19 bases sitting between them. The germline V gene encodes CDR1 SNHLY and CDR2 FYNNEI. CDR3 size: 15 residues. CDR3 nucleotides: TGTGCCAGCAGGGGGGGGACAGGAATTTTGGAGACCCAGTACTTC. The encoded protein is CASRGGTGILETQYF.

The V call is TRBV2, the J call TRBJ1-1; 7 nucleotides agree with TRBD1. V lost 3 bases, J lost 1 base, and 5 bases stayed unmatched. The germline CDR1 and CDR2 sequences are SNHLY and FYNNEI. The CDR3 is 15 amino acids. CDR3 sequence reads: CASSDWTGRNTEAFF. DNA for the CDR3: TGTGCCAGCAGTGATTGGACAGGTAGGAACACTGAAGCTTTCTTT.

The chain has TRBV18 and TRBJ2-5; 9 nucleotides line up with TRBD1. J gave up 2 bases and V 2 bases, and 6 bases lay outside the gene matches. The CDR3 consists of 16 residues. Germline V gives CDR1 KGHSH, CDR2 LQKENI. DNA for the CDR3: TGTGCCAGCTCACCAAATACAGGGGGCCAACAAGAGACCCAGTACTTC. This translates into CASSPNTGGQQETQYF. The complete variable domain, with remaining parts taken from reference TRBV18 and TRBJ2-5, reads NAGVMQNPRHLVRRRGQEARLRCSPMKGHSHVYWYRQLPEEGLKFMVYLQKENIIDESGMPKERFSAEFPKEGPSILRIQQVVRGDSAAYFCASSPNTGGQQETQYFGPGTRLLVL.

The chain links TRBV18 to TRBJ2-5; possible D gene TRBD1, 5 bases. Per germline, CDR1 KGHSH and CDR2 LQKENI. This CDR3 spans 13 amino acids. V was trimmed by 2 bases and J by 5 bases, leaving 9 bases between them. CDR3 bases: TGTGCCAGCTCACCAGTCCAGGGCGAGACCCAGTACTTC. It translates to CASSPVQGETQYF.

The chain has TRBV6-6 and TRBJ2-7, with 7 bases aligning to TRBD1. This CDR3 is built from 15 residues. Germline V CDR1 and CDR2: MNHNY, SVGAGI (reference sequence). Losses at the gene ends were 5 bases for V and 5 bases for J; bases not matched to a gene: 12. CDR3 in amino acids: CASSHPWGTVHEQYF. The CDR3 DNA reads as TGTGCCAGCAGTCACCCATGGGGGACAGTCCACGAGCAGTACTTC.

J is TRBJ2-2 and V is TRBV4-1; 7 bases fit TRBD2. The CDR3 runs 14 residues. J was trimmed by 7 bases and V by 4 bases; bases with no gene match: 6. CDR1 is MGHRA and CDR2 is YSYEKL in the germline V gene. CDR3 sequence (DNA): TGCGCCAGCAGCCCATCCCGGACTAGCGGGGAGCTGTTTTTT. Encoded protein: CASSPSRTSGELFF.